The clone carrying this TCR beta chain counts as medium-sized. What it binds is not known. A junction boundary mismatches the germline segment, possibly from a read error. Use of 60 Vbeta and 13 Jbeta primers characterized the PCR. Sequencing used immunoSEQ multiplex PCR; TCRdb keeps in-frame clones, though not all of them. This sample carries about 63,000 clones, more than 70% of them seen once, and the ten largest clones take roughly 25%. These data come from a study of cytomegalovirus exposure and HLA in healthy donors. Turning to the study itself: Earlier, 150 million to 200 million T cells were analyzed, and some 120 million unique TCR beta sequences were found among them.

Study-level points and caveats: It was assumed in the presence/absence analyses that sequencing depth was roughly uniform across donors. Researchers catalogued under 200 TCR beta chains as cytomegalovirus-associated.

Germline V gene data show CDR1 as SGDLS and CDR2 as YYNGEE. The CDR3 runs to 14 residues. The sequenced sample was PBMCs. The rearrangement uses TRBV9 and TRBJ2-3, with a tentative D call TRBD2 (5 bases). The TCR was taken from a man aged 50-59 years in good health and CMV-seropositive. CDR3 sequence (DNA): TGCGCGTCTACGGGGTATCCTAGCACAGATACGCAGTATTTT. It translates to CASTGYPSTDTQYF.